This TCR beta chain was found in a study of CD8 T cells in ankylosing spondylitis. This clonotype was observed at least ten times. What it binds is unknown. Overall study findings and caveats: The clones that were linked to disease were reported to be significantly enriched in matched synovial fluid samples from ankylosing spondylitis patients. Within ankylosing spondylitis blood, a TCR beta motif made up of fewer than ten highly homologous variants appeared to be characteristic.

Germline trimming cut 2 bases from V and 2 bases from J; bases unmatched to any gene: 5. This CDR3 spans 15 amino acids. Per the germline V gene, CDR1 is SGDLS and CDR2 is YYNGEE. Quantitative 5'-RACE with molecular barcodes generated TCR beta libraries. TCRdb re-called the 5' RACE reads through MiXCR, storing one row per CDR3 protein. The sample lists around 29,000 distinct CDR3 sequences, less than 6.5% occurring once. The chain joins TRBV9 to TRBJ1-2; TRBD1 agrees at 8 bases. This TCR was recovered from a female donor with ankylosing spondylitis or in good health (not recorded which). The sequenced sample was blood, either unsorted or a sorted T cell fraction (not recorded which). CDR3 sequence reads: CASSVGDRLNYGYTF. The DNA of the CDR3 is TGTGCCAGCAGCGTGGGGGACAGGTTAAACTATGGCTACACCTTC.